This T cell receptor (beta chain) was captured by sequencing in a study of OX40 agonist ivuxolimab in advanced cancers. In terms of the full investigation: Ivuxolimab, which targeted the costimulatory receptor OX40 (CD134), was an agonistic, fully human IgG2 monoclonal antibody. A male proportion of around 80% and a mean age of around 60 years, ranging from 23 to 79, were recorded for the dose-escalation cohort. The paper describes the monotherapy dose-escalation part (N = 52 patients) of the phase I trial of ivuxolimab. Of the roughly 52 dose-escalation patients, hepatocellular carcinoma was present in around 19, melanoma in approximately 15, renal cell carcinoma in 9 and head and neck cancer in 9. Partial responses occurred in three dose-escalation patients, of whom one had hepatocellular carcinoma and two had cutaneous melanoma. Intravenous ivuxolimab was administered to patients every 2 weeks at six dose levels: 0.01, 0.1, 0.3, 1.5, 3 and 10 mg/kg. Prior anti-PD-1, anti-PD-L1 or anti-CTLA-4 therapy was permitted, and 30% to 45% of dose-escalation patients had received checkpoint inhibitors. Peripheral TCRbeta sequencing was intended to test whether TCR sequence diversity was altered and clonal T-cell expansion was caused by ivuxolimab.

A remark on this clone: Its target antigen remains unknown. Per-base quality was not reported, and no clone a single base away is much larger than it.

Overall study outcomes, separate from this receptor: After ivuxolimab, CD8+ T cells had more expanded clones than CD4+ T cells on average. Which antigens the clonally expanded peripheral T cells were specific for was not determined. Clonal expansion of both CD4+ and CD8+ blood T cells was observed from baseline to week 6 at doses 0.1 to 3.0 mg/kg. Low levels of normalized T-cell clonal expansion were also seen in some patients who did not respond. In partial responders in the 0.1-3.0 mg/kg groups, normalized peripheral clonal expansion was found to be among the lowest, especially among CD8+ T cells.

Patients with autoimmune disease history or receiving systemic immunosuppression were excluded from the trial. Peripheral blood for TCR sequencing was collected from all dose cohorts at baseline, on cycle 4 day 1, and on cycle 7 day 1. Samples were obtained from an open-label, multicenter, first-in-human phase I dose-escalation trial of ivuxolimab. The trial enrolled adults with locally advanced or metastatic head and neck squamous cell, hepatocellular, melanoma or renal cell carcinoma. Before TCR sequencing, CD4+ T cells and CD8+ T cells from peripheral blood were sorted into separate populations. Genomic DNA was isolated from the sorted cells so that the TCRbeta CDR3 region could be sequenced. TCRbeta CDR3 regions were sequenced using the immunoSEQ Assay. TCRdb carries this immuneACCESS record with in-frame sequences only. Its versions omit some clonotypes, under half of them owing to an unresolved V gene in the studies checked, with the rest unexplained. The sample has 100,000 to 150,000 clones on record, 80% to 95% of them singletons. Under 0.9% of the sample is held by the ten biggest clonotypes.

The CDR3 goes from the cysteine to the phenylalanine over 15 residues. CDR3 DNA only is kept here, 45 bases in frame from base 1. From the germline V gene (reference sequence), CDR1 is PRHDT and CDR2 is FYEKMQ. V trim: 2 bases; J trim: 5 bases; unmatched bases: 7. Sequencing used CD4+ or CD8+ T cells sorted from blood, obtained in a trial of the OX40 agonist ivuxolimab. This chain is built from TRBV13 and TRBJ2-5, with 8 junctional bases fitting TRBD2. The TCR sequence derives from an adult with an advanced solid tumor such as melanoma, head and neck, liver or kidney cancer. The DNA sequence is TGTGCCAGCAGCTTACGATTAAGCGGGAGTGAGACCCAGTACTTC. Its product reads: CASSLRLSGSETQYF.